Described below is a single TCR beta chain sequence and its context. This specimen comes from a study of blood T cell repertoires in COVID-19. Study at large: Sample material is recorded as cDNA or gDNA derived from T cells, B-cell-depleted T cells, or PBMCs.

Original data processing: Amplifying reference gene primers gave estimates of nucleated cell counts. Here immunoSEQ multiplex PCR was the method, and the copy in TCRdb shows in-frame clones only, minus some. The D gene and trimming were derived from the DNA, and the V and J assignments and clone size from that table. The table has 45,000 or so clones, 85% to 90% seen once. V was pared by 5 bases and J by 6 bases, with 17 bases between. The germline V gene encodes CDR1 SGHNT and CDR2 YYREEE (reference sequence). This CDR3 is built from 14 residues. The source material was peripheral blood. The clonotype was recovered from a human donor in a cohort sampled during active COVID-19. The gene calls are TRBV5-4 and TRBJ2-5; D might be TRBD2 (6 bases). The CDR3 region is CASSPGDSHQTQYF. The DNA for the CDR3 is TGTGCCAGCAGTCCGGGGGACTCACACCAGACCCAGTACTTC.